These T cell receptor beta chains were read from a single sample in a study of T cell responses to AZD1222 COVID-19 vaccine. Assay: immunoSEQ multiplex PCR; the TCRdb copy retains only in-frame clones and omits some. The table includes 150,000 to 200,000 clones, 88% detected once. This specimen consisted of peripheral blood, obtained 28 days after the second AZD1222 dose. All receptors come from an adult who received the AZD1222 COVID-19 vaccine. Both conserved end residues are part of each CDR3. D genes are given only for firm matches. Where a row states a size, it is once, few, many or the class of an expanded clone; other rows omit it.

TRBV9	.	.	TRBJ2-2	TGTGCCAGCAGCGTAGCAGGGGGAGGCACCGGGGAGCTGTTTTTT	CASSVAGGGTGELFF
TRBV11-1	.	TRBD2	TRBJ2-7	TGTGCCAGCAGTCCCCGGACTAGCGGGAGGGCCCACGAGCAGTACTTC	CASSPRTSGRAHEQYF
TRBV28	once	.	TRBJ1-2	TGTGCCAGCAGTTTCCGGGGGGGCTATGGCTACACCTTC	CASSFRGGYGYTF
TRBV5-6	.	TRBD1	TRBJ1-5	TGTGCCAGCAGCTTGGGGGGACAGGGGAGCAATCAGCCCCAGCATTTT	CASSLGGQGSNQPQHF
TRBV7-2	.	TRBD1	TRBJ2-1	TGTGCCAGCAGCCCTTACAGGGGCCCCTACAATGAGCAGTTCTTC	CASSPYRGPYNEQFF
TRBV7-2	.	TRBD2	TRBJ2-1	TGTGCCAGCAGCTACCCGGGACTAGTGGTGCAGTTCTTC	CASSYPGLVVQFF
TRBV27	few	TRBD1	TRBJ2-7	TGTGCCAGCAGTCCCGGACAGGGTACCTACGAGCAGTACTTC	CASSPGQGTYEQYF
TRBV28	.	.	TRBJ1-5	TGTGCCAGCAGTTGGGGTAGGTTCTGGGGCGAGAGCCAGCCCCAGCATTTT	CASSWGRFWGESQPQHF
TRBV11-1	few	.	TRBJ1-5	TGTGCCAGCAGCTTAGGGGTCGATCAGCCCCAGCATTTT	CASSLGVDQPQHF
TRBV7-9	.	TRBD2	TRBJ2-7	TGTGCCAGCAGCGGGACTAGAACCCATCTCTACGAGCAGTACTTC	CASSGTRTHLYEQYF
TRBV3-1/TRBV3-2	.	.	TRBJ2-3	TGTGCCAGCTCATCGTCCGATACGCAGTATTTT	CASSSSDTQYF
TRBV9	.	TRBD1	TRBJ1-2	TGTGCCAGCAGCGGTAACAGGGGCTATGGCTACACCTTC	CASSGNRGYGYTF
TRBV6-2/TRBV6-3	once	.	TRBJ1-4	TGTGCCAGCAGTCACACTGCTGAAAAACTGTTTTTT	CASSHTAEKLFF
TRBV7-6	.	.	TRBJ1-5	TGTGCCAGCTTACAGGCTCAGCCCCAGCATTTT	CASLQAQPQHF
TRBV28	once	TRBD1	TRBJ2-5	TGTGCCAGCAGTCCAGGGGGCCTCAATGAAGAGACCCAGTACTTC	CASSPGGLNEETQYF
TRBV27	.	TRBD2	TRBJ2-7	TGTGCCAGCAGTACCCGGGGAGGGCCCTCCTACGAGCAGTACTTC	CASSTRGGPSYEQYF
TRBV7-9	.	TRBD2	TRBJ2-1	TGTGCCAGCAGCTTAGACCTGGGGCTAGCGGGGGGCAATGAGCAGTTCTTC	CASSLDLGLAGGNEQFF
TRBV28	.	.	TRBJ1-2	TGTGCCAGCAGTTTATCGGGGGGCTACAACTATGGCTACACCTTC	CASSLSGGYNYGYTF
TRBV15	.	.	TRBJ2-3	TGTGCCACCAGCAGAGCTAACGACGATACGCAGTATTTT	CATSRANDDTQYF
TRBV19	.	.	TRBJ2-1	TGTGCCAGTAGTATTCTGGGCGGGACCCACAATGAGCAGTTCTTC	CASSILGGTHNEQFF
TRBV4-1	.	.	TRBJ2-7	TGCGCCAGCAGCCCCCGGTGGAGCTACGAGCAGTACTTC	CASSPRWSYEQYF
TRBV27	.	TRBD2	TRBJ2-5	TGTGCCAGCAGTCCAGGGAGGGGAGGGGAGACCCAGTACTTC	CASSPGRGGETQYF
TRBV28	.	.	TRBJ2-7	TGTGCCAGCAGTTTAGGGGCTAGCATCCTCGGGCACGAGCAGTACTTC	CASSLGASILGHEQYF
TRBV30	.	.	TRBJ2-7	TGTGCCTGGAGTGTAGGTATCGTGTACGAGCAGTACTTC	CAWSVGIVYEQYF
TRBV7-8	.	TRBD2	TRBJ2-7	TGTGCCAGCAGCCCGTTGTTGGATAGCGGGAGAGGGGAGCAGTACTTC	CASSPLLDSGRGEQYF
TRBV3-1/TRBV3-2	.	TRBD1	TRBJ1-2	TGTGCCAGCAGCCCCGGACAGGGAGTTGGCTACACCTTC	CASSPGQGVGYTF
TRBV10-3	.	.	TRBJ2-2	TGTGCCATCCATGGGGGAGTAACTCACGGGGAGCTGTTTTTT	CAIHGGVTHGELFF
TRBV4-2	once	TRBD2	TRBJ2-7	TGTGCCAGCAGCCAAGAGGGAGCTAGCGGGAGGGCCAGCTACGAGCAGTACTTC	CASSQEGASGRASYEQYF
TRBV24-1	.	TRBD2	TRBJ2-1	TGTGCCACCAGTGATCCGGGACTAGGATGGGAGCAGTTCTTC	CATSDPGLGWEQFF
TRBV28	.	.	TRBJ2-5	TGTGCCAGCAGCGAAGCAGGGGAGGCCAAAGAGACCCAGTACTTC	CASSEAGEAKETQYF
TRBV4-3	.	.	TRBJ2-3	TGCGCCAGCAGCCAAGATTTAGACTTGGGCGATACGCAGTATTTT	CASSQDLDLGDTQYF
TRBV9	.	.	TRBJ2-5	TGTGCCAGCAGCGTAGTTGGGAGCCCCGAAGAGACCCAGTACTTC	CASSVVGSPEETQYF
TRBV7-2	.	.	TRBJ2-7	TGTGCCAGCAGCCCCGGACCGCAAACCTACGAGCAGTACTTC	CASSPGPQTYEQYF
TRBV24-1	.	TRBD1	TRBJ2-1	TGTGCCACCAGTGAGATGGGACAGGGGAGCGATGAGCAGTTCTTC	CATSEMGQGSDEQFF
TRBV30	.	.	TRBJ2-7	TGTGCCTGGAGTGTCCCTTTACGCGAGCAGTACTTC	CAWSVPLREQYF
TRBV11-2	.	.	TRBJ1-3	TGTGCCAGCAGCCTTCGAAGGGCTGGAAACACCATATATTTT	CASSLRRAGNTIYF
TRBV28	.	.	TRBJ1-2	TGTGCCAGCAGCCTCGGACCCATAATGGGCTATGGCTACACCTTC	CASSLGPIMGYGYTF
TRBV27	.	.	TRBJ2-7	TGTGCCAGCAGGGAGGGAAGTGGGTCGGGAGAGAGTGAGCAGTACTTC	CASREGSGSGESEQYF
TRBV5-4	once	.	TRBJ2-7	TGTGCCAGCAGCGCGGGGACCGACTCCTACGAGCAGTACTTC	CASSAGTDSYEQYF
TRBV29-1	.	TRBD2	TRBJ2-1	TGCAGCGTCGATAGCGGGTGGGGGTACAATGAGCAGTTCTTC	CSVDSGWGYNEQFF
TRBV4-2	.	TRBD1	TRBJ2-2	TGTGCCAGCCGGGACAGGGGAGGCACCGGGGAGCTGTTTTTT	CASRDRGGTGELFF
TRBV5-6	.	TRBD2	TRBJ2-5	TGTGCCAGCAGCTTCCGACTAGCAGAAGAGACCCAGTACTTC	CASSFRLAEETQYF
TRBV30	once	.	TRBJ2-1	TGTGCCTGGACTCCCGGGACTCTCGCCTACAATGAGCAGTTCTTC	CAWTPGTLAYNEQFF
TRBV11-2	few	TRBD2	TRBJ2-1	TGTGCCAGCAGCTTAGTCGGGACTAACAATGAGCAGTTCTTC	CASSLVGTNNEQFF
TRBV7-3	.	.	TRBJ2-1	TGTGCCAGCAGCTTGATGGGATACAATGAGCAGTTCTTC	CASSLMGYNEQFF
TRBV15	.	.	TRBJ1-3	TGTGCCACCAGCAGAGAACTAAACGCGGGAAACACCATATATTTT	CATSRELNAGNTIYF
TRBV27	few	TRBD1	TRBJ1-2	TGTGCCAGCAGTTTATCAGGACAGGGGTCGGCTGGCTACACCTTC	CASSLSGQGSAGYTF